This TCR beta chain appears in the sequencing data of a study of cytomegalovirus exposure and HLA in healthy donors. Study results and caveats: A further, later analysis showed that HLA-associated TCR beta chains (compared with equally common others) were more clonally expanded. In an earlier analysis, about 87% or about 30%: the productive usage of most TCR beta V segments.

13 Jbeta primers and 60 Vbeta primers were used for the PCR. The repertoire was sequenced with immunoSEQ multiplex PCR; TCRdb's copy has only in-frame clones and lacks some. The table shows around 140,000 clones, with about 9.2% occurring only once. Trimming cost V 6 bases and J 4 bases, with 15 bases left between them. The CDR3 runs to 15 residues. From germline, CDR1 is LNHDA and CDR2 SQIVND (reference sequence). This clone has only a few counts. Its matching antigen is unknown. The TCR originated in a woman between 35 and 50 years old in good health and CMV-seropositive. The sample comprised PBMCs. The chain combines TRBV19 with TRBJ2-2; D may be TRBD2 (5 bases). CDR3 protein: CASRATGVSTGELFF. CDR3 nucleotide sequence: TGTGCCAGTAGGGCGACCGGGGTCAGCACCGGGGAGCTGTTTTTT.